The clone carrying this TCR beta chain has ten or more counts. The entry originates in a study of CD8+CD57+ T cells in acquired aplastic anemia. Study in general: Healthy donors had, on average, around 9.9 million reads for their CD4+ cells.

According to the study, genomic DNA was the template for TCR beta VDJ and CDR3 profiling. TCRdb itself ran the reads through MiXCR, one entry per CDR3 protein. In the table there are some 220,000 distinct CDR3 sequences, 34% of which are singletons. V lost 7 bases to trimming and J lost 6 bases, with 18 bases between them. CDR1 is SNHLY, CDR2 FYNNEI, per germline. CDR3 length: 14 amino acids. This chain uses TRBV2 with TRBJ1-2; D unresolved. Sample: sorted CD4+, CD8+, or CD8+CD57+ T cells (not recorded which) from PBMCs. This clonotype originated in a human donor in good health, serving as a control. The CDR3 here is CASMARVSGNGYTF. CDR3 coding DNA: TGTGCCAGCATGGCGAGGGTGTCGGGTAATGGCTACACCTTC.